This T cell receptor (beta chain) was sequenced during a study of tumor-infiltrating lymphocytes in oesophageal squamous cell carcinoma. Germline values: CDR1 SGHAT, CDR2 FQNNGV. The CDR3 consists of 15 residues. Trimming removed 1 base at V and 5 bases at J, with 14 bases between. TCRdb ran MiXCR on the PCR reads and lists one entry per CDR3 protein. The sample records about 10,000 distinct CDR3 sequences, about 60% being singletons. The specimen was esophageal tumor tissue. The TCR comes from a female donor with esophageal squamous cell carcinoma. J is TRBJ2-5 and V is TRBV11-2; D remains unclear. The chain's CDR3 is CASSLGFGRRETQYF. Written as DNA, the CDR3 is TGTGCCAGCAGCTTAGGGTTCGGGCGCCGGGAGACCCAGTACTTC.